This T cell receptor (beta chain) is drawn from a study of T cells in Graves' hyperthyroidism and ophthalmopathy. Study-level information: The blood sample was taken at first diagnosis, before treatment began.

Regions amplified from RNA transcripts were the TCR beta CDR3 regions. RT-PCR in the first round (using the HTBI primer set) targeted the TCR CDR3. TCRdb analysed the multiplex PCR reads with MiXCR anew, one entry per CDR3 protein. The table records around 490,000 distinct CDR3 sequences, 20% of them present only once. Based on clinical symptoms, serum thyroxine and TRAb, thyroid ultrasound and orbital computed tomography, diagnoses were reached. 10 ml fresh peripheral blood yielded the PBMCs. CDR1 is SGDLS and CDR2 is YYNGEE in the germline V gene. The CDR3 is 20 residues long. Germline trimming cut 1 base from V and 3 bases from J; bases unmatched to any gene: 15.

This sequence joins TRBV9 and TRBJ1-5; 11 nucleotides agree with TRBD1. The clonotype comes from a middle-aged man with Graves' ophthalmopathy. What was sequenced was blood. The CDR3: CASSVSIPTGTGGSNQPQHF. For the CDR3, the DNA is TGTGCCAGCAGCGTATCCATCCCAACCGGGACAGGGGGTTCCAATCAGCCCCAGCATTTT.